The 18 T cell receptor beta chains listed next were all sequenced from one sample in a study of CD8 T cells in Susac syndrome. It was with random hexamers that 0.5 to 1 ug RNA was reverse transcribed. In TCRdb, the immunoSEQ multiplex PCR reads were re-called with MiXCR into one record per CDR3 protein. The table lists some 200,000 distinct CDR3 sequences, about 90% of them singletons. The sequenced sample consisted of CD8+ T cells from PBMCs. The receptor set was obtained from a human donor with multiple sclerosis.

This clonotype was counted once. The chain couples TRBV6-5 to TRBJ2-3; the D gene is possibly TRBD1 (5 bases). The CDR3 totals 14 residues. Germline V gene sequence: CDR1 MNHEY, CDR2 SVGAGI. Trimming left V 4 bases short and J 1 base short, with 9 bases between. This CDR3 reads CASSSRQRTDTQYF. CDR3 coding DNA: TGTGCCAGCAGTTCCCGACAGCGCACAGATACGCAGTATTTT.

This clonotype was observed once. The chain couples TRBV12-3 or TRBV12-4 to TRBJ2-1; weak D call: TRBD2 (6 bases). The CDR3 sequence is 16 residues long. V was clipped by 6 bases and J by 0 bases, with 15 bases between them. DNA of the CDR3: TGTGCCAGCAGCCCCCTGGAGGGAAGCTCCTACAATGAGCAGTTCTTC. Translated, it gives CASSPLEGSSYNEQFF.

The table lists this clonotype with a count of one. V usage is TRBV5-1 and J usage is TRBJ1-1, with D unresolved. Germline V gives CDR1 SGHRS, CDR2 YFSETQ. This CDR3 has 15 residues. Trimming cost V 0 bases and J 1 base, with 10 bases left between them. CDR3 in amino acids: CASSLASAGNTEAFF. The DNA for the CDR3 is TGCGCCAGCAGCTTGGCCTCGGCGGGGAACACTGAAGCTTTCTTT. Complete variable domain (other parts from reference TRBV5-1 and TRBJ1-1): KAGVTQTPRYLIKTRGQQVTLSCSPISGHRSVSWYQQTPGQGLQFLFEYFSETQRNKGNFPGRFSGRQFSNSRSEMNVSTLELGDSALYLCASSLASAGNTEAFFGQGTRLTVV.

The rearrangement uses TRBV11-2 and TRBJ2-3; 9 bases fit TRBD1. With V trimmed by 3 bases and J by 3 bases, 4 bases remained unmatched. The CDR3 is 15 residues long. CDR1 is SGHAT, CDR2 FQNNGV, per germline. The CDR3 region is CASSFGQGRTDTQYF. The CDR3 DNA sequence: TGTGCCAGCAGCTTCGGACAGGGGAGGACAGATACGCAGTATTTT.

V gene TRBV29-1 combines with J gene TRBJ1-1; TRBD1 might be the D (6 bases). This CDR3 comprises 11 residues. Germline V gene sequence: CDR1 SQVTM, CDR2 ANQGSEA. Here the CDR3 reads CSGRDIWEAFF. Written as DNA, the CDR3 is TGCAGTGGTCGGGACATTTGGGAAGCTTTCTTT. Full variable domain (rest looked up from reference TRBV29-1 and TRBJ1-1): SAVISQKPSRDICQRGTSLTIQCQVDSQVTMMFWYRQQPGQSLTLIATANQGSEATYESGFVIDKFPISRPNLTFSTLTVSNMSPEDSSIYLCSGRDIWEAFFGQGTRLTVV.

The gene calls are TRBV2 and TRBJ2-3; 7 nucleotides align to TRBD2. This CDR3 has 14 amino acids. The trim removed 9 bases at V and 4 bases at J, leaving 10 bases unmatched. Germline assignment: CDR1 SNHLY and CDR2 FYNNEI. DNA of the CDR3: TGTGCCAGATTAGCGGGCCTGAAGGCAGATACGCAGTATTTT. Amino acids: CARLAGLKADTQYF.

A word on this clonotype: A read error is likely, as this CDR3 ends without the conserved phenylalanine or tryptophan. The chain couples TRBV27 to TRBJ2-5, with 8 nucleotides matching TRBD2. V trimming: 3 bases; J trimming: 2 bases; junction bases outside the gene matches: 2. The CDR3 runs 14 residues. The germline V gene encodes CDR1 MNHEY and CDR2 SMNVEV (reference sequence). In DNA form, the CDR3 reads TGTGCCAGCAGTTTTAGCGGGGTACAAGAGACCCAGTACCTC. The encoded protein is CASSFSGVQETQYL.

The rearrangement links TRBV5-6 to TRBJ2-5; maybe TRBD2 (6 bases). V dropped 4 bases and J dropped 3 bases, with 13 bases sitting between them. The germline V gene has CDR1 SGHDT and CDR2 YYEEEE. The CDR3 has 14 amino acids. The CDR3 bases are TGTGCCAGCAGCGAGACTAGTTCCAAAGAGACCCAGTACTTC. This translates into CASSETSSKETQYF.

DNA for the CDR3: TGTGCCACCAGACTACTAGCGGGGACCTTCCAAGAGACCCAGTACTTC. This codes for CATRLLAGTFQETQYF. This sequence joins TRBV15 and TRBJ2-5, with 10 nucleotides matching TRBD2. This CDR3 comprises 16 residues. Trimming took 6 bases from V and 1 from J; bases not matched to a gene: 8. CDR1 is LNHNV and CDR2 is YYDKDF in the germline V gene (reference sequence).

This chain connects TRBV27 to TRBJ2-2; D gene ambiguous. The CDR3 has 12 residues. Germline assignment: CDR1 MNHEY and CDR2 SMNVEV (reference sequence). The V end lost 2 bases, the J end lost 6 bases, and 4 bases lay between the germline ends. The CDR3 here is CASSLIAGELFF. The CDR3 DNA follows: TGTGCCAGCAGTTTAATCGCCGGGGAGCTGTTTTTT.

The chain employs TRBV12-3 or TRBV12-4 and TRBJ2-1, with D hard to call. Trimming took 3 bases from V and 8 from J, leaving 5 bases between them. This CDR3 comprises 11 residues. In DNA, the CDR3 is TGTGCCAGCAGTTTTGGGGATGAGCAGTTCTTC. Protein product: CASSFGDEQFF.

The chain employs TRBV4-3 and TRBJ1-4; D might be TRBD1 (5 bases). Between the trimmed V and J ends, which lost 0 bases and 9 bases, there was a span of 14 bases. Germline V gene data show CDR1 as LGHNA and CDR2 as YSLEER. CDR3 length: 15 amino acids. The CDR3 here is CASSQDDSGWKKLFF. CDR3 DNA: TGCGCCAGCAGCCAAGATGACAGTGGATGGAAAAAACTGTTTTTT.

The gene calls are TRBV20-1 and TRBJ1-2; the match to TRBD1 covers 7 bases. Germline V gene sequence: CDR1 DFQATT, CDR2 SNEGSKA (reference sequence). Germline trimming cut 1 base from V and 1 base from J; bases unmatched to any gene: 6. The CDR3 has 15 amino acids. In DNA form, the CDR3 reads TGCAGTGCTAGAGCCCTGTGGGACAGTAACTATGGCTACACCTTC. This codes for CSARALWDSNYGYTF.

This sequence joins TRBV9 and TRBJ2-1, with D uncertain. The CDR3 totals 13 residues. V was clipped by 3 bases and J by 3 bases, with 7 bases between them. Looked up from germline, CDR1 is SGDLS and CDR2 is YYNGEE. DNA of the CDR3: TGTGCCAGCAGCGGGGTTCACTACAATGAGCAGTTCTTC. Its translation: CASSGVHYNEQFF.

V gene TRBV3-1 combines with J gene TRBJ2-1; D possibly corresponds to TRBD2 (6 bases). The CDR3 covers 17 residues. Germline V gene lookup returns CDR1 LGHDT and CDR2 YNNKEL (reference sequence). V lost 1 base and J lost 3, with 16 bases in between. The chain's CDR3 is CASSQAGVGRNYNEQFF. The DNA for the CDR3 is TGTGCCAGCAGCCAAGCGGGGGTGGGGAGGAACTACAATGAGCAGTTCTTC.

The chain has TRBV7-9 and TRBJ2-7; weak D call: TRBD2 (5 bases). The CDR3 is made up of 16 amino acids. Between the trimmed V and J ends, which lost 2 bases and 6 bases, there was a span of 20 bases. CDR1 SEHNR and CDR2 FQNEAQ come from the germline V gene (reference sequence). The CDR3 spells CASSLSPGLTAGEQYF. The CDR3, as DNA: TGTGCCAGCAGCTTATCCCCGGGCCTCACTGCGGGCGAGCAGTACTTC.

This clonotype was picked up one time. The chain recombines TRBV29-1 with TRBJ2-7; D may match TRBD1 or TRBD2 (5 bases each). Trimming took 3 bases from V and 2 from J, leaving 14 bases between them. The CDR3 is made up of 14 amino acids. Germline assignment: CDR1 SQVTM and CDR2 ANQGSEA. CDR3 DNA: TGCAGCGTTGAGGCAGGGTCCGGGACCTACGAGCAGTACTTC. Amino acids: CSVEAGSGTYEQYF.

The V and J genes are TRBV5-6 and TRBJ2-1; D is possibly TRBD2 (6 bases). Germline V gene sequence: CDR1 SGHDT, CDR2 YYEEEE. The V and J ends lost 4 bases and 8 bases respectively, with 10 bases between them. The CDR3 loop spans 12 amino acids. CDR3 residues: CASSPGGHEQFF. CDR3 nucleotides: TGTGCCAGCAGCCCTGGAGGGCATGAGCAGTTCTTC.